This TCR beta chain was recovered during a study of long-term antiretroviral therapy in people with HIV. Points from the study as a whole: Repertoires with HIV possessed tighter CDR3 length spans than those of controls. Repertoire composition at all time points was dominated by clones that had expanded before ART.

To note about this clone: What it binds is unknown.

The CDR3 is 13 residues long. The V and J ends lost 4 bases and 14 bases, in that order; junction bases with no gene match: 9. Germline CDR1 MNHEY, CDR2 SMNVEV (reference sequence). At the survey level, the v3.0 immunoSEQ assay was run. Some clones are missing from TCRdb's copy, which holds only in-frame ones; the method was immunoSEQ multiplex PCR. Of 25,000 to 35,000 clones listed, 94% are singletons. The receptor was isolated from a man aged 45-60 years with HIV. The V call is TRBV27, the J call TRBJ2-3; 10 positions agree with TRBD1. The sample here was unsorted PBMCs, taken more than 7.1 years after starting antiretroviral therapy. In DNA form, the CDR3 reads TGTGCCAGCAGTTACACCGGGACAGGGGCTCTGTATTTT. It encodes CASSYTGTGALYF.